Listed below are T cell receptor beta chains from one sample, sequenced in a study of siplizumab effects on memory and regulatory T cells. Assay used: immunoSEQ multiplex PCR; TCRdb lists only in-frame clones, some missing. The repertoire has over 95,000 clones, 90% to 95% of them found once; the top ten carry roughly 0.17%. Sequencing input: non-Treg CD4+ T cells sorted from blood. These receptor sequences come from a human donor in good health. The CDR3 runs from the conserved cysteine through the conserved F or W. Each record gives: V gene, CDR3 length, J gene, D gene, CDR3 protein, CDR3 DNA. The D gene is left open where the match is weak.

>TRBV18|13|TRBJ2-1|TRBD1
CASSIQGYNEQFF
TGTGCCAGCTCAATACAGGGGTACAATGAGCAGTTCTTC
>TRBV28|15|TRBJ1-3|TRBD1
CASSLSGGGGNTIYF
TGTGCCAGCAGTTTATCAGGGGGGGGTGGAAACACCATATATTTT
>TRBV5-1|15|TRBJ2-5|TRBD2
CASRPSGGAGETQYF
TGCGCCAGCAGGCCAAGCGGGGGCGCAGGGGAGACCCAGTACTTC
>TRBV7-3|13|TRBJ2-3|.
CASCFGGTDTQYF
TGTGCCAGCTGTTTTGGCGGCACAGATACGCAGTATTTT
>TRBV27|15|TRBJ2-1|TRBD2
CASSLSGTSGHMRVF
TGTGCCAGCAGTTTATCGGGGACTAGCGGTCACATGAGGGTCTTC
>TRBV9|14|TRBJ1-1|.
CASSVGAENTEAFF
TGTGCCAGCAGCGTAGGGGCAGAGAACACTGAAGCTTTCTTT
>TRBV15|15|TRBJ2-7|TRBD1
CATSRDKGQGYEQYF
TGTGCCACCAGCAGAGACAAGGGACAGGGCTACGAGCAGTACTTC
>TRBV5-1|14|TRBJ1-4|.
CASSLPSTNEKLFF
TGCGCCAGCAGCCTACCGTCGACTAATGAAAAACTGTTTTTT
>TRBV20-1|11|TRBJ1-1|TRBD1
CSAADREGAFF
TGCAGTGCTGCAGACAGGGAAGGAGCTTTCTTT
>TRBV2|15|TRBJ1-2|TRBD1
CASSRQGPANYGYTF
TGTGCCAGCAGTCGACAGGGGCCGGCTAACTATGGCTACACCTTC